These 24 T cell receptor beta chains were sequenced from one sample in a study of cytomegalovirus exposure and HLA in healthy donors. Sequenced by immunoSEQ multiplex PCR; TCRdb stores in-frame clones only, minus some. The top ten hold 6% to 8% of the sample, which has some 180,000 clones, 86% seen once. Sequencing input: PBMCs. These receptors all stem from a man younger than 45 in good health and CMV-seropositive.

The V and J genes are TRBV5-1 and TRBJ2-7; 12 bases are a match to TRBD1. J lost 7 bases, V lost 1 base, and 3 bases had no gene match. Germline V gene sequence: CDR1 SGHRS, CDR2 YFSETQ. The CDR3 extends over 14 amino acids. CDR3 DNA sequence: TGCGCCAGCAGCTTGTGGGACAGGGGGCTGGAGCAGTACTTC. It codes for CASSLWDRGLEQYF.

There are a few counts of this clone. CDR3 sequence (DNA): TGTGCCAGCAGCTTGGGCAGGGGGTTCAACGAGCAGTACTTC. This encodes CASSLGRGFNEQYF. This sequence joins TRBV5-6 and TRBJ2-7; 7 nucleotides match TRBD1. V was pared by 0 bases and J by 5 bases, with 5 bases of the junction left unmatched. In germline, CDR1 is SGHDT, CDR2 YYEEEE. The CDR3 has 14 residues.

The CDR3 loop is CASSVGVSDSYNEQFF. The CDR3, as DNA: TGTGCCAGCAGCGTAGGGGTCAGCGACTCCTACAATGAGCAGTTCTTC. The chain combines TRBV9 with TRBJ2-1, with no clear D. Germline lookup yields CDR1 SGDLS and CDR2 YYNGEE. Trimming took off 0 bases at V and 0 bases at J, with 10 bases between the two ends. The CDR3 consists of 16 residues.

In its sample, this clone was seen a few times. The chain couples TRBV27 to TRBJ1-4; D is unresolved. V dropped 1 base and J dropped 5 bases, with 14 bases sitting between them. Germline loops: CDR1 MNHEY, CDR2 SMNVEV (reference sequence). The CDR3 has 16 residues. In nucleotides, the CDR3 is TGTGCCAGCAGTTTATACGTAGCGGAGCCGAATGAAAAACTGTTTTTT. Its protein product is CASSLYVAEPNEKLFF.

This clone was found a few times. This chain links TRBV27 with TRBJ2-7, with TRBD2 as a possible D gene (6 bases). The CDR3 loop spans 11 amino acids. Germline CDR1 MNHEY, CDR2 SMNVEV (reference sequence). The germline V and J ends were trimmed by 6 bases and 3 bases, with 6 bases remaining between them. The CDR3 DNA sequence: TGTGCCAGCAGGGAGGGCTACGAGCAGTACTTC. As protein: CASREGYEQYF.

The chain carries TRBV14 and TRBJ1-2; D is undetermined. The V end lost 2 bases, the J end lost 5 bases, and 6 bases lay between the germline ends. The CDR3 runs 12 residues. The germline gives CDR1 SGHDN, CDR2 FVKESK. The chain's CDR3 is CASSQHRYGYTF. The CDR3 DNA sequence: TGTGCCAGCAGCCAACATCGATATGGCTACACCTTC. The entire variable domain, with the rest obtained from reference TRBV14 and TRBJ1-2, is as follows: EAGVTQFPSHSVIEKGQTVTLRCDPISGHDNLYWYRRVMGKEIKFLLHFVKESKQDESGMPNNRFLAERTGGTYSTLKVQPAELEDSGVYFCASSQHRYGYTFGSGTRLTVV.

This clone was counted a single time. The chain recombines TRBV25-1 with TRBJ2-2; D gene uncertain. This CDR3 spans 11 amino acids. V shed 5 bases and J shed 6 bases, with 4 bases lying between them. Germline V gene lookup returns CDR1 MGHDK and CDR2 SYGVNS. Here the CDR3 DNA reads TGTGCCAGCAGTAGGGCCGGGGAGCTGTTTTTT. Residues: CASSRAGELFF.

This clone appeared a single time. V gene TRBV27 combines with J gene TRBJ1-5; 10 bases line up with TRBD1. The CDR3 is 17 amino acids. Per the germline V gene, CDR1 is MNHEY and CDR2 is SMNVEV (reference sequence). V trimming: 5 bases; J trimming: 2 bases; junction bases outside the gene matches: 9. The CDR3 region is CASSPDRGRIRNQPQHF. CDR3 nucleotides: TGTGCCAGCAGTCCGGACAGGGGGAGGATTCGCAATCAGCCCCAGCATTTT.

The rearrangement joins TRBV29-1 to TRBJ1-1, with D perhaps TRBD1 (6 bases). V lost 6 bases to trimming and J lost 1 base, with 27 bases between them. This CDR3 contains 18 residues. Germline CDR1 and CDR2: SQVTM and ANQGSEA. Here the CDR3 reads CSVGRLLTGRRGNTEAFF. The CDR3 region has the DNA TGCAGCGTCGGAAGATTATTAACAGGGCGCCGGGGGAACACTGAAGCTTTCTTT.

V is TRBV5-1 and J is TRBJ2-5; D perhaps matches TRBD1 (5 bases). V dropped 3 bases and J dropped 0 bases, with 9 bases sitting between them. The CDR3 runs 14 residues. Germline assignment: CDR1 SGHRS and CDR2 YFSETQ. The CDR3 reads CASSYQTDQETQYF. CDR3 DNA: TGCGCCAGCAGCTACCAGACAGACCAAGAGACCCAGTACTTC.

The CDR3 sequence: CASSRGPNTEAFF. The CDR3 DNA reads as TGTGCCAGCTCACGGGGGCCGAACACTGAAGCTTTCTTT. V usage is TRBV18 and J usage is TRBJ1-1, with a possible D match to TRBD1 (6 bases). The germline V and J ends were trimmed by 4 bases and 1 base, with 7 bases remaining between them. This CDR3 region has 13 residues. The V gene's germline CDR1 is KGHSH and CDR2 LQKENI.

This clone was observed a handful of times. The chain is built from TRBV6-4 and TRBJ2-5; 7 nucleotides agree with TRBD2. Germline values: CDR1 MRHNA, CDR2 SNTAGT. CDR3 length: 13 amino acids. V was pared by 4 bases and J by 5 bases, with 4 bases of the junction left unmatched. Written as DNA, the CDR3 is TGTGCCAGCAGTGCGGACGGGGGGGAGACCCAGTACTTC. It specifies CASSADGGETQYF.

The rearrangement links TRBV6-1 to TRBJ2-1; D is ambiguous. Germline lookup yields CDR1 MNHNS and CDR2 SASEGT. CDR3 length: 14 residues. The V gene lost 7 bases and the J gene lost 0 bases, with 10 bases spanning the gap. The CDR3 reads CASTVTVSYNEQFF. DNA for the CDR3: TGTGCCAGCACGGTGACGGTCTCCTACAATGAGCAGTTCTTC.

J is TRBJ2-2 and V is TRBV27; the match to TRBD2 covers 8 bases. This CDR3 is 15 amino acids long. The V segment lost 7 bases and the J segment 5 bases; nucleotides outside the gene matches: 9. CDR1 is MNHEY, CDR2 SMNVEV, per germline (reference sequence). The CDR3 region is CASTEGRGGTGELFF. In nucleotides, the CDR3 is TGTGCCAGCACGGAAGGCCGGGGGGGAACCGGGGAGCTGTTTTTT.

In this sample, this clone turned up once. The chain has TRBV4-2 and TRBJ2-1, with 11 bases matching TRBD2. The CDR3 runs to 15 residues. Germline assignment: CDR1 LGHNA and CDR2 YNFKEQ. The V segment lost 0 bases and the J segment 6 bases; nucleotides outside the gene matches: 1. The DNA of the CDR3 is TGTGCCAGCAGCCAAGACACTAGCGGGGGCAATGAGCAGTTCTTC. Translating gives CASSQDTSGGNEQFF.

The gene calls are TRBV5-1 and TRBJ2-7; no clear D. This CDR3 comprises 15 residues. Trimming took 3 bases from V and 2 from J, leaving 15 bases between them. The V gene's germline CDR1 is SGHRS and CDR2 YFSETQ. CDR3 loop: CASSSLSSYTYEQYF. DNA of the CDR3: TGCGCCAGCAGCTCCCTCTCCTCTTACACCTACGAGCAGTACTTC.

V usage is TRBV14 and J usage is TRBJ2-5; D is unclear. This CDR3 spans 13 amino acids. V lost 2 bases and J lost 4, with 8 bases in between. Germline CDR1 is SGHDN and CDR2 is FVKESK. CDR3 region: CASSQRPLETQYF. The CDR3 nucleotides are TGTGCCAGCAGCCAACGGCCCTTAGAGACCCAGTACTTC.

The chain links TRBV19 to TRBJ2-7; TRBD2 agrees at 7 bases. This CDR3 spans 16 amino acids. J lost 2 bases, V lost 5 bases, and 12 bases had no gene match. Germline loops: CDR1 LNHDA, CDR2 SQIVND (reference sequence). DNA of the CDR3: TGTGCCAGTAGTCCGGGGGTACTAGCGATCACCTACGAGCAGTACTTC. This codes for CASSPGVLAITYEQYF.

The chain links TRBV6-1 to TRBJ1-4; weak D call: TRBD1 (5 bases). The CDR3 runs to 14 residues. Germline values: CDR1 MNHNS, CDR2 SASEGT. V gave up 6 bases and J gave up 5 bases, with 13 bases separating them. The CDR3 protein is CASSERGGNEKLFF. CDR3 nucleotides: TGTGCCAGCAGCGAGAGGGGTGGGAATGAAAAACTGTTTTTT.

The chain carries TRBV27 and TRBJ2-3; TRBD2 agrees at 12 bases. Per the germline V gene, CDR1 is MNHEY and CDR2 is SMNVEV (reference sequence). V lost 2 bases, J lost 8 bases, and 5 bases stayed unmatched. The length of the CDR3 is 15 residues. CDR3 sequence: CASSLGLAGMGTQYF. CDR3 DNA sequence: TGTGCCAGCAGTTTAGGACTAGCGGGAATGGGTACGCAGTATTTT.

The chain uses TRBV6-5 and TRBJ2-4, with D possibly matching TRBD1 (6 bases). The CDR3 loop spans 15 amino acids. V dropped 0 bases and J dropped 1 base, with 7 bases sitting between them. Germline V gene data show CDR1 as MNHEY and CDR2 as SVGAGI. The CDR3 here is CASSYSRGAKNIQYF. The CDR3, as DNA: TGTGCCAGCAGTTACTCGAGGGGGGCCAAAAACATTCAGTACTTC.

The V and J genes are TRBV7-2 and TRBJ2-1; 7 bases fit TRBD1. CDR3 length: 15 residues. CDR1 is SGHTA and CDR2 is FQGNSA in the germline V gene. V lost 6 bases to trimming and J lost 0 bases; unmatched junction nucleotides: 5. The CDR3 DNA reads TGTGCCAGCAGATCCGAGGGGGCCTCCTACAATGAGCAGTTCTTC. It is translated as CASRSEGASYNEQFF.

The table lists this clone with a count of one. The chain employs TRBV6-1 and TRBJ1-5; weak D call: TRBD1 (6 bases). V was trimmed by 3 bases and J by 3 bases, leaving 12 bases between them. Looked up from germline, CDR1 is MNHNS and CDR2 is SASEGT. CDR3 length equals 15 residues. The CDR3 loop reads CASSEGRTDNQPQHF. CDR3 coding DNA: TGTGCCAGCAGTGAGGGCAGGACAGACAATCAGCCCCAGCATTTT.

The chain has TRBV5-5 and TRBJ2-1; 7 bases agree with TRBD1. Germline V lookup: CDR1 SGHKS, CDR2 YYEKEE (reference sequence). The ends lost 4 bases at V and 3 bases at J; junction bases unmatched: 4. The CDR3 is made up of 14 amino acids. The CDR3 protein is CASSVRDSYNEQFF. CDR3 DNA: TGTGCCAGCAGCGTGAGGGACAGCTACAATGAGCAGTTCTTC. Full variable domain (outside the CDR3, taken from reference TRBV5-5 and TRBJ2-1): DAGVTQSPTHLIKTRGQQVTLRCSPISGHKSVSWYQQVLGQGPQFIFQYYEKEERGRGNFPDRFSARQFPNYSSELNVNALLLGDSALYLCASSVRDSYNEQFFGPGTRLTVL.